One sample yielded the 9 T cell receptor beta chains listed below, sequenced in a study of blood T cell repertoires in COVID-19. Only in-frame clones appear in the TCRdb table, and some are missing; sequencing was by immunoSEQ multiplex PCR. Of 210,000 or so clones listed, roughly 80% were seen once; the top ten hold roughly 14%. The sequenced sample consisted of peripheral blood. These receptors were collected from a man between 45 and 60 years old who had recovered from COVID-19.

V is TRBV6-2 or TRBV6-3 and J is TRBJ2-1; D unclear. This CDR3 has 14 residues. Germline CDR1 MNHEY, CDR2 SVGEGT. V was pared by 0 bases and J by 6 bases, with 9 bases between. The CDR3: CASSYSNWFNEQFF. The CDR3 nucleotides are TGTGCCAGCAGTTACTCGAACTGGTTCAATGAGCAGTTCTTC.

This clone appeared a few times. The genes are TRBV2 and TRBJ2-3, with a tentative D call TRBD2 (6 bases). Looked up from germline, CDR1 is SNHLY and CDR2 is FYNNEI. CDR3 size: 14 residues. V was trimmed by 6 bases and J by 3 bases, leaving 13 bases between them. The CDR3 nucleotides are TGTGCCAGCAGGGGGAACGGGGGTACAGATACGCAGTATTTT. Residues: CASRGNGGTDTQYF.

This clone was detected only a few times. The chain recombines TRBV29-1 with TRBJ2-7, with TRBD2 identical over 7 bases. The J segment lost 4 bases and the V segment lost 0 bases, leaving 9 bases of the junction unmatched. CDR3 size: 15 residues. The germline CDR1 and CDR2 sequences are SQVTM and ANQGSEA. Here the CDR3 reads CSVEDAREGRYEQYF. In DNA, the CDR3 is TGCAGCGTTGAAGATGCGAGGGAGGGCCGATACGAGCAGTACTTC.

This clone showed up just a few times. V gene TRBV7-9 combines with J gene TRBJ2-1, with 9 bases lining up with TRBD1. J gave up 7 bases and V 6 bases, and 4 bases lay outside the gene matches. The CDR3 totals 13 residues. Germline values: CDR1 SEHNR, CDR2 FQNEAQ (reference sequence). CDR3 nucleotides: TGTGCCAGCAGAACAGGGGGCGGAAATGAGCAGTTCTTC. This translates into CASRTGGGNEQFF.

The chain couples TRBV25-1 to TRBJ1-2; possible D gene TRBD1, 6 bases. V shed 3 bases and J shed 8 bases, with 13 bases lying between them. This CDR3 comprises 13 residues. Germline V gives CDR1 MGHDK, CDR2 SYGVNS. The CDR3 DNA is TGTGCCAGCAGTGAGGCAGGGGCGAGGGGCTACACCTTC. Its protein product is CASSEAGARGYTF.

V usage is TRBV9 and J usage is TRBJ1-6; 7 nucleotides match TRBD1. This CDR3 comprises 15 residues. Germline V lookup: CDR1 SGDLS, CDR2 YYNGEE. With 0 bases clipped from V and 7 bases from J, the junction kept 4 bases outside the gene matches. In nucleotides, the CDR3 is TGTGCCAGCAGCGTAGGGCAGGGGGTAAATTCACCCCTCCACTTT. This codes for CASSVGQGVNSPLHF.

CDR3 region: CASIFSQASDTQYF. In DNA form, the CDR3 reads TGTGCCAGCATCTTCTCCCAAGCGTCCGATACGCAGTATTTT. This rearrangement joins TRBV6-6 to TRBJ2-3; D is unresolved. Trimming pared 7 bases from V and 6 bases from J, leaving 17 bases between. Germline CDR1 is MNHNY and CDR2 is SVGAGI (reference sequence). CDR3 length: 14 residues.

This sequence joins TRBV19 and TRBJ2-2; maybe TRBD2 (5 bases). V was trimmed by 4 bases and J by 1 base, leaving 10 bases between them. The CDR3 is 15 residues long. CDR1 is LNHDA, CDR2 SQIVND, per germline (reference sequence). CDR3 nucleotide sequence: TGTGCCAGTAGTAATCCCGGGGTGAACACCGGGGAGCTGTTTTTT. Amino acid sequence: CASSNPGVNTGELFF.

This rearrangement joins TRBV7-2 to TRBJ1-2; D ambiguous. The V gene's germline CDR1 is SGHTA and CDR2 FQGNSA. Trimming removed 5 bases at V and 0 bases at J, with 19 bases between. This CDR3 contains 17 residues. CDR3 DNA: TGTGCCAGCAGCCGTGGCTCTCGGGAAACTTCTAACTATGGCTACACCTTC. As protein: CASSRGSRETSNYGYTF.